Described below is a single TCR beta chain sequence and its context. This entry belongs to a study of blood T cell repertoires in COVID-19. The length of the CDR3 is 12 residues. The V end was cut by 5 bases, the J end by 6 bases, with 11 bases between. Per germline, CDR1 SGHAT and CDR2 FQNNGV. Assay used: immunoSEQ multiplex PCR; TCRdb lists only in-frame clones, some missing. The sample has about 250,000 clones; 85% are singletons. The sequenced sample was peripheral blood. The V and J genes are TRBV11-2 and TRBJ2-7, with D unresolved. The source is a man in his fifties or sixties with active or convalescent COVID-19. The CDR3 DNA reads TGTGCCAGCAGCCACGGGTTTACCGAGCAGTACTTC. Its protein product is CASSHGFTEQYF. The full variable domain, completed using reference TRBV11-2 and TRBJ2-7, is EAGVAQSPRYKIIEKRQSVAFWCNPISGHATLYWYQQILGQGPKLLIQFQNNGVVDDSQLPKDRFSAERLKGVDSTLKIQPAKLEDSAVYLCASSHGFTEQYFGPGTRLTVT.